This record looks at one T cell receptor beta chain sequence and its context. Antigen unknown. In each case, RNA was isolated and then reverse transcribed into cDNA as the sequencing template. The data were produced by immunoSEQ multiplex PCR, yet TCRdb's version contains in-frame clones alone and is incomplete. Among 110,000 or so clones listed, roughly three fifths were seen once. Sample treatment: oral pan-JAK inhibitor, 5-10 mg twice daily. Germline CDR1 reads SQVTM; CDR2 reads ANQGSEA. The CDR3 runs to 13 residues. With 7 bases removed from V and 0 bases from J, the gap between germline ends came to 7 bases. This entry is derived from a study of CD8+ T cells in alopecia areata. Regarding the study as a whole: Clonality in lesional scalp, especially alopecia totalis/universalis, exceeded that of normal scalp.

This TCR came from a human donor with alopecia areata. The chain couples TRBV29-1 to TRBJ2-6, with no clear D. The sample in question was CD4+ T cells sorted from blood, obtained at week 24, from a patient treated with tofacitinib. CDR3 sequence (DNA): TGCAGCGCCAGCAACTCTGGGGCCAACGTCCTGACTTTC. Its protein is CSASNSGANVLTF. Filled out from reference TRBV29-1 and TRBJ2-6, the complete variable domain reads SAVISQKPSRDICQRGTSLTIQCQVDSQVTMMFWYRQQPGQSLTLIATANQGSEATYESGFVIDKFPISRPNLTFSTLTVSNMSPEDSSIYLCSASNSGANVLTFGAGSRLTVL.